One T cell receptor (beta chain) is described in this entry. Its antigen has not been determined. Qualities for individual bases were not recorded, and no much larger clone is one base off. The sample was run on an Illumina HiSeq 1500. Using fastp trimming at Q25 and MiXCR clonotype assembly, TCRdb reanalyzed the public sequencing data and kept in-frame beta chains. Merged by CDR3 protein, the rows form single entries marked with the most common genes and DNA. The sample contains 110,000 or so distinct CDR3 sequences, 30% of them found a single time. Together, the top ten hold around two fifths of the sample. This entry is derived from a study of T cell repertoires in cytomegalovirus infection (dated by TCRdb to the late 2010s). As for the study more broadly: Peptide stimulations targeted recently identified HLA-C-restricted CMV epitopes, whose presentation resists viral immunomodulation, together with well-studied HLA-B-restricted epitopes. Donor HLA type was relevant to the analysis, because carriage of CMV infection together with the matching HLA type was indicated by public TCR beta signatures. Here is what the overall study found, with its caveats: In the ex vivo response, HLA-C-restricted CMV-specific TCR beta clonotypes were dominant, and in two of eight donors the single most frequent clonotype came from this HLA-C-restricted group. Cumulative frequency of public TCR beta family members discriminated carriers of CMV infection plus the relevant HLA type in this cohort and an independent 352-donor cohort.

The intended sense of this specimen's treatment or condition label: in vitro stimulation with specific CMV peptide epitopes to enrich CMV-specific T cells. Sequences were derived from CD8+ T cells from cultured PBMCs, sampled from culture after CMV antigen stimulation. The receptor was derived from a human donor in good health (CMV status not recorded). Some clones in this sample may be carry-over from other donors' samples.

The CDR3: CASSRGDSGTDTQYF. Read as DNA, the sequence is TGTGCCAGCAGCCGCGGGGACAGTGGCACAGATACGCAGTATTTT. In this chain, TRBV5-5 is recombined with TRBJ2-3; a tentative D call is TRBD1 (7 bases match). Between the V and J ends, shortened by 4 bases and 1 base respectively, the junction contains 13 bases. The germline V gene (reference sequence) provides CDR1 SGHKS and CDR2 YYEKEE. Taken from cysteine to phenylalanine, the CDR3 has 15 residues. Only the CDR3 region is kept as DNA, spanning 45 bases read in frame from base 1.